This record looks at one T cell receptor (beta chain) sequence and its context. There is no known antigen for this receptor. No per-base quality is available; no much larger clone lies one base away. This record comes from a study of blood T cell repertoires in COVID-19 (TCRdb year 2020). Some background on the complete study: Collaborator samples came from the United States, Italy and Spain and covered acute and convalescent phases of COVID-19. Samples came from the ongoing ImmuneRACE study (first 160 participants) plus 1,254 subjects from 6 global collaborators. The prospective study material was composed of cDNA or gDNA derived from T cells, B-cell-depleted T cells, or PBMCs. The sample metadata nearly always contained a de-identified subject ID, COVID-19 status, age in years and sex. The dataset comprised deeply sampled blood TCRbeta repertoires from subjects exposed to, actively infected with, or recovered from COVID-19. The repertoires were released in a freely available public database intended as a resource for research on the immune response to SARS-CoV-2. Where available, HLA class I and class II types were taken from metadata supplied by the sample provider and were not determined by assay-based typing. The paper's findings and limits, for the study overall: The quantity of clinical and demographic metadata differed by source and by participant and was supplied without curation.

Participants in the prospective study were aged about 18 to 100 years, lived in 20 to 30 United States geographic areas, and enrolled through a virtual design. In the prospective study, cohorts were assigned on the basis of participant-reported clinical history obtained from a screening survey and a study questionnaire. Recovered participants in ImmuneRACE Cohort 3 were defined by two consecutive negative NP/OP PCR tests, clearance by a healthcare professional, or resolution of symptoms. Each participant in the prospective study had whole blood, serum and a nasopharyngeal or oropharyngeal swab collected by mobile phlebotomists. Participants in the prospective study had the option to provide additional blood draws and questionnaires over a roughly 2-month period. Prospective study blood samples were shipped either frozen or at room temperature before DNA extraction. TCRbeta CDR3 regions were amplified from genomic DNA by means of the immunoSEQ Assay, a bias-controlled multiplex PCR. On the authors' methods: Nucleated cell counts per sample were estimated from amplification of reference gene primers within the assay. To quantify the absolute abundance of each unique TCRbeta CDR3 rearrangement, sequence reads were collapsed and filtered. For each sample, productive Simpson clonality was calculated by taking the square root of Simpson's diversity index across productive rearrangements. This immuneACCESS table, as held by TCRdb, lists in-frame sequences with V and J called but not all clones. Of the missing ones, under half trace to an unresolved V gene in checked studies; the others have no known cause. That table supplies the V and J calls and clone size; D and trimming were determined from the DNA. This sample is represented by roughly 330,000 clones; 80% to 90% of them were singletons. The ten largest clones represent about 10% of the sample.

Source material: PBMCs or T cells enriched from blood (not recorded which). The origin of this receptor is a woman aged 18-30 years who had recovered from COVID-19.

The CDR3 sequence is CASMDPGQQETQYF. The DNA sequence reads TGTGCCAGCATGGACCCGGGACAGCAAGAGACCCAGTACTTC. This chain joins TRBV6-5 to TRBJ2-5, with 7 junctional bases fitting TRBD1. The CDR3 goes from the cysteine to the phenylalanine over 14 residues. Solely the CDR3 DNA is kept, with 42 bases framed from the first base. CDR1 MNHEY and CDR2 SVGAGI are derived from the germline V gene. Germline trimming: 7 bases from V, 2 bases from J; junction bases outside gene matches: 7.